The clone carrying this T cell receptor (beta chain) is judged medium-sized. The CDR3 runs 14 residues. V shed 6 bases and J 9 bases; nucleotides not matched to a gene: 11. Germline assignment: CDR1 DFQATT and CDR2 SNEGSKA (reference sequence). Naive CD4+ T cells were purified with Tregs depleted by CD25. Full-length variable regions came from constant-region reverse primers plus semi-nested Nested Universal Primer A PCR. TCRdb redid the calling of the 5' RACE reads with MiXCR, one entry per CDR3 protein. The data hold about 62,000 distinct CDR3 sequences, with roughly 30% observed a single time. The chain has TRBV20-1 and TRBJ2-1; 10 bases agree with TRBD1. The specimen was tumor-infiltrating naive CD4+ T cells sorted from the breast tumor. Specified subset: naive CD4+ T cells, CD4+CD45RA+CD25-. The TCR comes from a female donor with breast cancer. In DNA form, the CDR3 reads TGCAGTGCGCCGCGGGACAGGGGTTTCGGTGAGCAGTTCTTC. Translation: CSAPRDRGFGEQFF.